These 7 T cell receptor beta chains share one sample of origin, sequenced in a study of T cell responses to AZD1222 COVID-19 vaccine. Data came from immunoSEQ multiplex PCR; TCRdb stores just in-frame clones and leaves some out. Among some 140,000 clones listed, 86% were seen once. The specimen was peripheral blood, collected on day 0 of MenACWY control vaccination. Every receptor here comes from an adult in good health.

The gene calls are TRBV6-6 and TRBJ1-5; TRBD1 matches at 7 bases. This CDR3 region has 16 residues. Per germline, CDR1 MNHNY and CDR2 SVGAGI (reference sequence). After removal of 5 bases from V and 3 bases from J, the junction contained 10 bases not matched to a gene. The CDR3 spells CASSRSRGLDNQPQHF. DNA of the CDR3: TGTGCCAGCAGTCGATCGAGGGGGCTCGACAATCAGCCCCAGCATTTT.

The chain combines TRBV3-1 (or the pseudogene TRBV3-2) with TRBJ1-6, with 9 bases fitting TRBD1. The J segment lost 9 bases and the V segment lost 4 bases, leaving 4 bases of the junction unmatched. The CDR3 totals 14 residues. CDR1 and CDR2 (germline): LGHDT, YNNKEL (reference sequence). CDR3 sequence (DNA): TGTGCCAGCAGCCCACAGGGGGCCGGTTCACCCCTCCACTTT. Translated, it gives CASSPQGAGSPLHF.

V and J are TRBV6-6 and TRBJ2-2; TRBD1 agrees at 11 bases. J lost 5 bases, V lost 7 bases, and 3 bases had no gene match. The V gene's germline CDR1 is MNHNY and CDR2 SVGAGI (reference sequence). The CDR3 has 14 amino acids. In nucleotides, the CDR3 is TGTGCCAGCACCGGACAGGGGGCGACCGGGGAGCTGTTTTTT. It yields the protein CASTGQGATGELFF.

The CDR3 sequence is CASSRQVSYEQYF. The DNA of the CDR3 is TGTGCCAGTAGTCGACAGGTCTCCTACGAGCAGTACTTC. V usage is TRBV19 and J usage is TRBJ2-7; weak D call: TRBD1 (6 bases). CDR1 and CDR2 (germline): LNHDA, SQIVND (reference sequence). The CDR3 contains 13 residues. V shed 5 bases and J shed 0 bases, with 8 bases lying between them. Full variable domain (rest looked up from reference TRBV19 and TRBJ2-7): DGGITQSPKYLFRKEGQNVTLSCEQNLNHDAMYWYRQDPGQGLRLIYYSQIVNDFQKGDIAEGYSVSREKKESFPLTVTSAQKNPTAFYLCASSRQVSYEQYFGPGTRLTVT.

The V gene is TRBV5-1, the J gene TRBJ2-5; D is perhaps TRBD2 (5 bases). There are 13 residues in the CDR3. V was clipped by 7 bases and J by 5 bases, with 15 bases between them. Germline assignment: CDR1 SGHRS and CDR2 YFSETQ. The CDR3 DNA is TGCGCCAGCTCCCGCGGGTTTGGGGAGACCCAGTACTTC. Protein product: CASSRGFGETQYF.

The sample holds one count of this clone. The chain has TRBV5-1 and TRBJ2-7, with 10 positions matching TRBD2. This CDR3 comprises 15 residues. V was pared by 4 bases and J by 7 bases, with 11 bases of the junction left unmatched. Germline V CDR1 and CDR2: SGHRS, YFSETQ. CDR3 protein: CASSLAGEGPREQYF. CDR3 bases: TGCGCCAGCAGCCTAGCGGGGGAGGGACCTAGGGAGCAGTACTTC. The full variable domain, its missing parts supplied by reference TRBV5-1 and TRBJ2-7, is KAGVTQTPRYLIKTRGQQVTLSCSPISGHRSVSWYQQTPGQGLQFLFEYFSETQRNKGNFPGRFSGRQFSNSRSEMNVSTLELGDSALYLCASSLAGEGPREQYFGPGTRLTVT.

The rearrangement links TRBV19 to TRBJ1-2; possible D gene TRBD1, 6 bases. Trimming left V 2 bases short and J 3 bases short, with 19 bases between. Looked up from germline, CDR1 is LNHDA and CDR2 is SQIVND (reference sequence). The CDR3 length is 17 residues. The CDR3 spells CASSIRTGQGVDYGYTF. CDR3 sequence (DNA): TGTGCCAGTAGTATAAGAACAGGGCAGGGAGTCGACTATGGCTACACCTTC.